Following are 9 T cell receptor beta chains from one sample sequenced in a study of T cell repertoires in cytomegalovirus infection. Using its own MiXCR run on the reads, TCRdb lists one record per CDR3 protein. This sample has around 740,000 distinct CDR3 sequences, with 35% to 45% found just once. The sequenced sample consisted of PBMCs. The receptors come from a human donor in good health (CMV status not recorded). Some clones in this sample may be carry-over from other donors' samples.

This chain links TRBV20-1 with TRBJ1-5, with TRBD1 matching 11 bases. Trimming removed 0 bases from V and 6 bases from J; junction bases left unmatched: 7. The germline CDR1 and CDR2 sequences are DFQATT and SNEGSKA (reference sequence). This CDR3 comprises 16 residues. The CDR3 is CSARDQGQGGGQPQHF. In nucleotides, the CDR3 is TGCAGTGCTAGAGATCAGGGACAGGGGGGGGGTCAGCCCCAGCATTTT.

The chain has TRBV2 and TRBJ1-2, with TRBD1 matching over 10 bases. Germline CDR1 and CDR2: SNHLY and FYNNEI. This CDR3 has 15 residues. V was clipped by 6 bases and J by 5 bases; unmatched bases: 9. The CDR3 region is CASSRDRGQGYGYTF. CDR3 in DNA: TGTGCCAGCAGCCGGGACCGGGGACAGGGGTATGGCTACACCTTC.

This chain links TRBV6-1 with TRBJ2-2; D might be TRBD1 or TRBD2, each matching 5 bases. The V gene's germline CDR1 is MNHNS and CDR2 SASEGT. Trimming left V 1 base short and J 6 bases short, with 15 bases between. This CDR3 is 16 amino acids long. CDR3 DNA: TGTGCCAGCAGTGAAGGGGACCCACGAACCTCCGGGGAGCTGTTTTTT. It specifies CASSEGDPRTSGELFF.

On this clonotype itself: Lacking the conserved final phenylalanine or tryptophan, this CDR3 likely reflects a read error. This chain connects TRBV7-2 to TRBJ2-2; D unresolved. V shed 5 bases and J shed 1 base, with 8 bases lying between them. Germline V gives CDR1 SGHTA, CDR2 FQGNSA. This CDR3 has 14 residues. CDR3 coding DNA: TGTGCCAGCAGCATTGGGCAGAACACCGGGGAGCTGTTTTTG. Protein: CASSIGQNTGELFL.

This clonotype was observed a handful of times. V is TRBV4-1 and J is TRBJ2-5; no firm D call. Per the germline V gene, CDR1 is MGHRA and CDR2 is YSYEKL. Trimming shortened V by 2 bases and J by 3 bases, and 13 bases separated the two germline ends. This CDR3 is 15 amino acids long. CDR3 coding DNA: TGCGCCAGCAGCCAACCGGGTCTAGGCGAAGAGACCCAGTACTTC. Translating it yields CASSQPGLGEETQYF.

The CDR3 region is CASRHDSADTEAFF. CDR3 nucleotide sequence: TGTGCCAGCAGGCATGATAGCGCAGACACTGAAGCTTTCTTT. J is TRBJ1-1 and V is TRBV6-2 or TRBV6-3; no firm D call. Trimming took 6 bases from V and 3 from J, leaving 14 bases between them. The CDR3 totals 14 residues. Germline V gives CDR1 MNHEY, CDR2 SVGEGT.

J is TRBJ2-7 and V is TRBV5-8; 7 positions match TRBD2. The CDR3 contains 16 residues. CDR1 and CDR2 (germline): SGHTS, YDEGEE. V shed 0 bases and J 7 bases; nucleotides not matched to a gene: 13. The CDR3 sequence: CASSLEVSGLEGEQYF. The CDR3 DNA reads as TGTGCCAGCAGCTTGGAAGTTTCTGGACTAGAGGGGGAGCAGTACTTC.

This clonotype was counted between two and nine times. The chain employs TRBV20-1 and TRBJ1-5; weak D call: TRBD1 (6 bases). The CDR3 has 14 amino acids. Looked up from germline, CDR1 is DFQATT and CDR2 is SNEGSKA (reference sequence). Trimming removed 3 bases at V and 3 bases at J, with 12 bases between. The CDR3 DNA reads as TGCAGTGCTAGCACAGGGCCCCCCAATCAGCCCCAGCATTTT. Its protein is CSASTGPPNQPQHF.

The gene calls are TRBV12-3 or TRBV12-4 and TRBJ2-3; D remains ambiguous. V was shortened by 1 base and J by 5 bases, with 13 bases between the two germline ends. The CDR3 consists of 15 residues. The DNA for the CDR3 is TGTGCCAGCAGTTTAGAACGGGCCGGTCTAGATACGCAGTATTTT. Its translation is CASSLERAGLDTQYF.